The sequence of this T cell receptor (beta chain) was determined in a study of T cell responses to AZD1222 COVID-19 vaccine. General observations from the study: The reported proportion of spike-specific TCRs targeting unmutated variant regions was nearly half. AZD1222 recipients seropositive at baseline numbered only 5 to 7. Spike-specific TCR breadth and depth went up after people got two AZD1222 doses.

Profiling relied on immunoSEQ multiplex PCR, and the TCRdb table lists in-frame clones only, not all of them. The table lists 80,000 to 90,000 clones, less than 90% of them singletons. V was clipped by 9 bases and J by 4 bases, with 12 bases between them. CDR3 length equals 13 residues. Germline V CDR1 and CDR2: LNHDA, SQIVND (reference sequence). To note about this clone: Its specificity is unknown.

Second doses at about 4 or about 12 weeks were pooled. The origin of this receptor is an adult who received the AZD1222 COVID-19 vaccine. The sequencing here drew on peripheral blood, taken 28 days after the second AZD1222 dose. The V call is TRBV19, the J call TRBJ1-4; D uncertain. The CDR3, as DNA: TGTGCCAGCATGGACGCCGATAATGAAAAACTGTTTTTT. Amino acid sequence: CASMDADNEKLFF.